This TCR beta chain was documented in a study of read filtering for tumor transcriptome and immune sequencing. About the study: Whole-transcriptome libraries were prepared after DNase treatment.

Trimming pared 2 bases from V and 3 bases from J, leaving 11 bases between. The CDR3 contains 13 residues. The germline V gene has CDR1 DFQATT and CDR2 SNEGSKA (reference sequence). General study findings and limits: Sorted CD138-negative bone marrow cells were not purified T cells. Even smaller IR-seq throughput identified most shared clonotypes.

This clonotype was counted many times. Its antigen is unidentified. Bone marrow was sampled from every patient at the time of active disease. The library was built from 400 ng RNA with molecular barcoded adaptors for alpha/delta and beta/gamma chains. TCRdb ran MiXCR on the reads and lists one entry per CDR3 protein. The sample includes some 38,000 distinct CDR3 sequences, roughly an eighth of them seen just once. The chain joins TRBV20-1 to TRBJ2-7, with D perhaps assigned TRBD1 or TRBD2 (6 bases each). The receptor was isolated from a donor aged 40 or older with multiple myeloma. The source material was a population of CD138-negative cells sorted from bone marrow. CDR3 bases: TGCAGTGCTAGAAGCAGGGGACTCTACGAGCAGTACTTC. Protein product: CSARSRGLYEQYF.